The rows below give T cell receptor beta chains drawn from one sample of a study of T cells after somatic rescue of genetic block. Here immunoSEQ multiplex PCR was the method, and the copy in TCRdb shows in-frame clones only, minus some. The repertoire includes 15,000 or so clones, under 75% of them detected once, and over 12% sits in the top ten. The sample taken for sequencing was peripheral blood mononuclear cells (PBMCs). The source is a boy aged 5-17 years. Both conserved end residues are part of each CDR3. A D gene is named only where the DNA matches it firmly. Size is omitted from some rows. Given values are once, few, many or a class for expanded clones.

J gene	V gene	clone size	D gene	CDR3 DNA	CDR3 protein
TRBJ1-5	TRBV2	NA	NA	TGTGCCAGCAACAGAGGGGGTTTCAATCAGCCCCAGCATTTT	CASNRGGFNQPQHF
TRBJ2-7	TRBV28	NA	TRBD1	TGTGCCACCTTCCGGGACAGGTTCTACGAGCAGTACTTC	CATFRDRFYEQYF
TRBJ1-1	TRBV28	NA	NA	TGTGCCAGCAGGGACCTGAACACTGAAGCTTTCTTT	CASRDLNTEAFF
TRBJ2-3	TRBV4-1	NA	NA	TGCGCCAGCAGCCGGGACCAAGGTACAGATACGCAGTATTTT	CASSRDQGTDTQYF
TRBJ2-2	TRBV27	few	TRBD1	TGTGCCAGCAGCTTCACAGGGGCCACCGGGGAGCTGTTTTTT	CASSFTGATGELFF
TRBJ2-7	TRBV9	NA	NA	TGTGCCAGCAGCGTGGGGGACCCACACTGGGAGCAGTACTTC	CASSVGDPHWEQYF
TRBJ2-7	TRBV11-2	NA	TRBD2	TGTGCCAGCAGCTTAGTGGCGACTAGCGGGGGCTACGAGCAGTACTTC	CASSLVATSGGYEQYF
TRBJ2-7	TRBV10-2	NA	TRBD2	TGCGCCAGCAGTCGAGGGGGACTAGCGGACTACGAGCAGTACTTC	CASSRGGLADYEQYF
TRBJ2-1	TRBV5-1	few	NA	TGCGCCAGCAGCTTGGTAGCGGAGCCCTACAATGAGCAGTTCTTC	CASSLVAEPYNEQFF
TRBJ1-6	TRBV4-2	few	NA	TGTGCCAGCAGCCAAGATCGTAGGAGTTCTGATTCACCCCTCCACTTT	CASSQDRRSSDSPLHF
TRBJ2-5	TRBV7-8	NA	TRBD2	TGTGCCAGCAGCTTAGACCGGACTAGATCGGAGACCCAGTACTTC	CASSLDRTRSETQYF
TRBJ2-3	TRBV10-2	NA	NA	TGCGCCAGCAGTAGGCTGAGCACAGATACGCAGTATTTT	CASSRLSTDTQYF
TRBJ2-3	TRBV19	few	NA	TGTGCCAGTAGACTCGGGACCGCGCTTGATACGCAGTATTTT	CASRLGTALDTQYF
TRBJ2-7	TRBV27	NA	TRBD1	TGTGCCAGCAGTTACACCGGGACAGCATACGAGCAGTACTTC	CASSYTGTAYEQYF
TRBJ1-5	TRBV4-2	NA	TRBD1	TGTGCCAGCAGCCAAGAAACTGCAGGGGGGAATCAGCCCCAGCATTTT	CASSQETAGGNQPQHF
TRBJ2-5	TRBV9	NA	NA	TGTGCCAGCAGCCCCCGGGGGATCCCCCAAGAGACCCAGTACTTC	CASSPRGIPQETQYF
TRBJ2-1	TRBV7-3	NA	NA	TGTGCCAGCAGTTCCAGACAGGCGAGCTCCTACAATGAGCAGTTCTTC	CASSSRQASSYNEQFF
TRBJ2-7	TRBV28	NA	TRBD2	TGTGCCAGCAGTCCTGCAAGAGGAGCGGGAGAGACCTACGAGCAGTACTTC	CASSPARGAGETYEQYF
TRBJ2-1	TRBV5-6	NA	TRBD1	TGTGCCAGCAGTCATGTGGACAGGGGAACGAATGAGCAGTTCTTC	CASSHVDRGTNEQFF
TRBJ1-4	TRBV27	NA	TRBD1	TGTGCCAGCAGCCTAGGGACAGGGCCTGAAAAACTGTTTTTT	CASSLGTGPEKLFF
TRBJ2-1	TRBV5-1	NA	TRBD2	TGCGCCAGCAGCTTGTCACCGGGACTAGATAGGCATGAGCAGTTCTTC	CASSLSPGLDRHEQFF
TRBJ1-6	TRBV18	NA	TRBD1	TGTGCCAGCTCACCCCTAGGGACAGGGTTTACTAATTTCCTCCACTTT	CASSPLGTGFTNFLHF
TRBJ2-7	TRBV28	NA	TRBD2	TGTGCCAGCTTTCCGGGAGGGGACCCCTCCTACGAGCAGTACTTC	CASFPGGDPSYEQYF
TRBJ2-4	TRBV6-1	NA	NA	TGTGCCAGCAGTTCAGACAGGCTAGCCAAAAACATTCAGTACTTC	CASSSDRLAKNIQYF
TRBJ2-3	TRBV30	few	NA	TGTGCCTGGAGTAAGGTAGGGACGAATACGCAGTATTTT	CAWSKVGTNTQYF
TRBJ2-4	TRBV7-2	NA	NA	TGTGCCAGCAGCTTATTGCGCAACTCTGACAGGCGGAGCATTCAGTACTTC	CASSLLRNSDRRSIQYF